This T cell receptor (beta chain) emerged from a study of response to subunit inactivated influenza vaccine. TCRdb reanalysed the RT-PCR reads using MiXCR and keeps one entry per CDR3 protein. The sample holds 650,000 to 800,000 distinct CDR3 sequences, more than 11% seen once. The TCR comes from a man in his forties or fifties who received an inactivated influenza vaccine. The sequencing used PBMCs from blood, collected around 14 days before vaccination.

CDR3 sequence (DNA): TGTGCCAGCAGCTTAGAACTAGCGGGATCAGGAGAGACCCAGTACTTC. As protein: CASSLELAGSGETQYF. V usage is TRBV13 and J usage is TRBJ2-5; 10 nucleotides line up with TRBD2. V lost 1 base, J lost 4 bases, and 6 bases stayed unmatched. Per germline, CDR1 PRHDT and CDR2 FYEKMQ (reference sequence). The CDR3 contains 16 residues.